This TCR beta chain was captured by sequencing in a study of PD-L1 blockade in urothelial cancer. Across the whole study: T cells numbered a median of around 140,000 in the blood samples.

Stated time point: pretreatment peripheral blood. It was locally advanced or metastatic urothelial carcinoma that patients had. Study-level points and caveats: Tumor-associated blood clones were expanded more by durable-benefit patients at 3 weeks.

Some clones are missing from TCRdb's copy, which holds only in-frame ones; the method was immunoSEQ multiplex PCR. This sample has 35,000 to 40,000 clones; around 85% occur once, and the top ten carry approximately 16%. Concerning this clone itself: Its antigen is unknown.

CDR1 LNHDA and CDR2 SQIVND come from the germline V gene (reference sequence). The CDR3 has 16 amino acids. Trimming removed 4 bases from V and 2 bases from J, with 14 bases in between. Sequences were derived from PBMCs, sampled around atezolizumab (anti-PD-L1) treatment. The chain employs TRBV19 and TRBJ1-4; D ambiguous. This clonotype was sampled from a man aged 80 or over with urothelial cancer. The DNA of the CDR3 is TGTGCCAGTAGTACCCTTGGGCGCGGGACTAATGAAAAACTGTTTTTT. As protein: CASSTLGRGTNEKLFF.